Listed below are T cell receptor beta chains from one sample, sequenced in a study of T cell responses to AZD1222 COVID-19 vaccine. Profiling relied on immunoSEQ multiplex PCR, and the TCRdb table lists in-frame clones only, not all of them. This repertoire shows 100,000 to 150,000 clones, roughly 93% found once; its top ten account for about 1%. Sequencing was performed on peripheral blood, taken 28 days after the second AZD1222 dose. The receptors stem from an adult who received the AZD1222 COVID-19 vaccine. CDR3s include the opening cysteine and the closing phenylalanine or tryptophan. The D gene is left open where the match is weak. Rows may omit the clone size; those that give it use once, few, many or a size class.

TRBJ1-1,TRBV7-8,.,.,TGTGCCAGCAGTTTTAAACAGGGCACTGAAGCTTTCTTT,CASSFKQGTEAFF
TRBJ2-7,TRBV6-9,.,TRBD2,TGTGCCAGCAGTTATTCACCGAAGAGCGGGACTCACTACGAGCAGTACTTC,CASSYSPKSGTHYEQYF
TRBJ2-7,TRBV6-5,few,TRBD1,TGTGCCAGCAGTTACCGGAGAGGGGGCTTGGAGCAGTACTTC,CASSYRRGGLEQYF
TRBJ2-5,TRBV9,.,.,TGTGCCAGCAGCCGGCGTGATGGGCGGGCGGAAGAGACCCAGTACTTC,CASSRRDGRAEETQYF
TRBJ2-2,TRBV7-9,.,.,TGTGCCAGCAGCTTCCCGGGCACCGGGGAGCTGTTTTTT,CASSFPGTGELFF
TRBJ1-1,TRBV6-5,.,.,TGTGCCAGCAGTTACCGCCCGTTACGCACTGAAGCTTTCTTT,CASSYRPLRTEAFF
TRBJ1-3,TRBV23-1,.,.,TGCGCCAGCTCCGAGAGTCCCTCTCGAGGCGGGGACCGGAGAAACACCATATATTTT,CASSESPSRGGDRRNTIYF
TRBJ2-2,TRBV7-3,.,.,TGTGCCAGCAGCCGAGACCGGACCGGGGAGCTGTTTTTT,CASSRDRTGELFF
TRBJ2-7,TRBV28,.,.,TGTGCCAGCATAGGAAGTAGCGACTACGAGCAGTACTTC,CASIGSSDYEQYF
TRBJ1-1,TRBV6-1,.,TRBD1,TGTGCCAGCAGTGAAGACGGACAGGACTACACTGAAGCTTTCTTT,CASSEDGQDYTEAFF
TRBJ1-6,TRBV2,.,.,TGTGCCAGCAGTGACGACCCTCCATCACCCCTCCACTTT,CASSDDPPSPLHF
TRBJ1-1,TRBV19,few,.,TGTGCCAGTAGTCAGCAGATTTCGAACACTGAAGCTTTCTTT,CASSQQISNTEAFF
TRBJ1-1,TRBV2,.,.,TGTGCCAGCAGTCTGACAGTGAACACTGAAGCTTTCTTT,CASSLTVNTEAFF
TRBJ1-1,TRBV2,.,TRBD1,TGTGCCAGCAGTTCAGAAGGACAGGGGCTTTACACTGAAGCTTTCTTT,CASSSEGQGLYTEAFF
TRBJ2-7,TRBV11-3,.,.,TGTGCCAGCAGCCCGGGGGCGGCCAGGCAGTACTTC,CASSPGAARQYF
TRBJ2-1,TRBV29-1,.,.,TGCAGCGTTGAACTTCTAGCGAGACAGCAGTTCTTC,CSVELLARQQFF
TRBJ2-7,TRBV6-5,.,.,TGTGCCAGCACTGGACCCTCTCCTCCCTACGAGCAGTACTTC,CASTGPSPPYEQYF
TRBJ1-5,TRBV7-8,.,TRBD1,TGTGCCAGCAGCTCGGACAGGGCGGTCCAGCCCCAGCATTTT,CASSSDRAVQPQHF
TRBJ1-2,TRBV4-1,once,.,TGCGCCAGCAGCCGAGAGATAAGGCATGGCTACACCTTC,CASSREIRHGYTF
TRBJ1-2,TRBV9,few,.,TGTGCCAGCAGCCAAGTGGACATATACCTTTATCCGCTCTATGGCTACACCTTC,CASSQVDIYLYPLYGYTF
TRBJ2-4,TRBV2,.,TRBD1,TGTGCCAGCAGGCCAACACAGGGGGAAGGCATTCAGTACTTC,CASRPTQGEGIQYF
TRBJ1-3,TRBV11-2,.,.,TGTGCCAGCAGCACCCCCCCCCGGGCAGGTGGAAACACCATATATTTT,CASSTPPRAGGNTIYF
TRBJ2-3,TRBV12-5,.,TRBD2,TGTGCTAGTGGTCCGGTTTGGACTAGCGGGAGCACAGATACGCAGTATTTT,CASGPVWTSGSTDTQYF
TRBJ2-7,TRBV12-3/TRBV12-4,.,.,TGTGCCAGCAGTTTTGGCGGTAGGGAACAGTACTTC,CASSFGGREQYF
TRBJ2-5,TRBV30,.,.,TGTGCCTGGAGTCGGGGGGCGGTTTACGAGACCCAGTACTTC,CAWSRGAVYETQYF
TRBJ1-5,TRBV2,.,.,TGTGCCAGCAGTGGGGGGGGGCAGCCCCAGCATTTT,CASSGGGQPQHF
TRBJ2-1,TRBV13,.,TRBD2,TGTGCCAGCAGCTTCGGGGAGGGATACAATGAGCAGTTCTTC,CASSFGEGYNEQFF
TRBJ1-2,TRBV28,.,.,TGTGCCAGCAGTCGAACAGACGCCTTCAACTATGGCTACACCTTC,CASSRTDAFNYGYTF
TRBJ2-3,TRBV3-1/TRBV3-2,.,TRBD2,TGTGCCAGCAGCCAGGGACTAGAGACAGATACGCAGTATTTT,CASSQGLETDTQYF
TRBJ1-2,TRBV3-1/TRBV3-2,.,.,TGTGCCAGCAGCCAAATCAGGGCTTCTAACTATGGCTACACCTTC,CASSQIRASNYGYTF
TRBJ1-3,TRBV7-7,.,.,TGTGCCAGCAGCTTAGCTGTCGGGGACACCATATATTTT,CASSLAVGDTIYF
TRBJ1-2,TRBV28,.,.,TGTGCCAGCAGATTAAACCGGGACAAATTCTTC,CASRLNRDKFF
TRBJ1-5,TRBV7-9,.,.,TGTGCCAGCAGCCGGGACCAGAATCAGCCCCAGCATTTT,CASSRDQNQPQHF
TRBJ1-3,TRBV24-1,.,.,TGTGCCACCAGTGATTTGCAAGCCAAGGTCAGGGCTCTAGACACCATATATTTT,CATSDLQAKVRALDTIYF
TRBJ2-7,TRBV5-1,.,.,TGCGCCAGCAGCTTGGGGGCAGAACTACTGAAGCAGTACTTC,CASSLGAELLKQYF
TRBJ1-1,TRBV9,.,.,TGTGCCAGCAGCCAACTCGGGGGTGGGAACACTGAAGCTTTCTTT,CASSQLGGGNTEAFF
TRBJ1-2,TRBV30,.,.,TGTGCCTGGACCGGTGGGGTGAGCGGCTACACCTTC,CAWTGGVSGYTF
TRBJ1-4,TRBV29-1,.,TRBD1,TGCAGCGGTTCAGGGGGTCTCAATGAAAAACTGTTTTTT,CSGSGGLNEKLFF
TRBJ2-7,TRBV9,.,.,TGTGCCAGCAGCGCAGGAGGAGGGACTGGAGGGTACGAGCAGTACTTC,CASSAGGGTGGYEQYF
TRBJ1-4,TRBV15,.,.,TGTGCCACCAGCAGAGAAGGCACCGCAACTAATGAAAAACTGTTTTTT,CATSREGTATNEKLFF
TRBJ1-2,TRBV7-2,.,.,TGTGCCAGCAGCTTAAATACGGTCTATGGCTACACCTTC,CASSLNTVYGYTF
TRBJ1-2,TRBV19,once,.,TGTGCCAGTAAGAAGTCCGGCACCTACTATGGCTACACCTTC,CASKKSGTYYGYTF
TRBJ1-2,TRBV29-1,.,TRBD1,TGCAGCGCCCATGCGGGACAGGGAGTAGGTGGCTACACCTTC,CSAHAGQGVGGYTF
TRBJ1-2,TRBV5-1,.,.,TGCGCCAGCAGCCCAGTGGGACAAGGGGATGGCTACACCTTC,CASSPVGQGDGYTF
TRBJ1-1,TRBV30,.,.,TGTGCCTGGAGTCTGACTGAAGCTTTCTTT,CAWSLTEAFF
TRBJ1-2,TRBV19,few,TRBD1,TGTGCCACCAGCGACAGGGAAAGCGGCTACACCTTC,CATSDRESGYTF
TRBJ2-2,TRBV24-1,once,TRBD1,TGTGCCACCAGTGAAGACAGGGATTGGGCCGCCGGGGAGCTGTTTTTT,CATSEDRDWAAGELFF
TRBJ2-1,TRBV6-5,.,.,TGTGCCAGCATACTGGGGATGCGGTCGTACAATGAGCAGTTCTTC,CASILGMRSYNEQFF
TRBJ2-1,TRBV18,.,.,TGTGCCAGCTCACCCCTTTTGAGGACCGACCACAATGAGCAGTTCTTC,CASSPLLRTDHNEQFF
TRBJ1-1,TRBV6-2/TRBV6-3,.,.,TGTGCCAGCAGTCAAGTAGGGAACACTGAAGCTTTCTTT,CASSQVGNTEAFF
TRBJ1-1,TRBV21-1,.,.,TGTGCCAGCAGCACGGGAGCTTTCTTT,CASSTGAFF
TRBJ1-1,TRBV12-3/TRBV12-4,.,.,TGTGCCAGCAGTTCAAGCCCGAATTGGGAAGCTTTCTTT,CASSSSPNWEAFF